This entry lists 27 T cell receptor beta chains sequenced from one sample in a study of blood T cell repertoires in COVID-19 (dated by TCRdb to 2020 to 2022). The library was prepared using the immunoSEQ multiplex PCR assay. TCRdb holds this immuneACCESS table with in-frame rearrangements only. Some clones are missing; in checked studies, unresolved V genes explain under half, and the rest has no known cause. The sample table contains approximately 290,000 clones; only one count was recorded for approximately 86% of them. Of the sample, 2% to 3% falls within the top ten clones. Sequenced: peripheral blood. All receptors derive from a man between 18 and 35 years old with active or convalescent COVID-19.

The chain couples TRBV10-1 to TRBJ1-5; D not certain. This CDR3 is 13 amino acids long. V was trimmed by 11 bases and J by 5 bases, leaving 16 bases between them. Germline-derived CDR1 and CDR2 are WNHNN and SYGVQD (reference sequence). In nucleotides, the CDR3 is TGCGCCTCATCCCGGGGTCTTTATCAGCCCCAGCATTTT. Translating it yields CASSRGLYQPQHF.

The J gene is TRBJ2-7, the V gene TRBV28; 9 bases align to TRBD1. With 5 bases clipped from V and 3 bases from J, the junction kept 8 bases outside the gene matches. Per germline, CDR1 MDHEN and CDR2 SYDVKM. The CDR3 has 15 residues. For the CDR3, the DNA is TGTGCCAGCAGTACCCCCGGGACAGGGAACTACGAGCAGTACTTC. This gives the protein CASSTPGTGNYEQYF. Filled out from reference TRBV28 and TRBJ2-7, the complete variable domain reads DVKVTQSSRYLVKRTGEKVFLECVQDMDHENMFWYRQDPGLGLRLIYFSYDVKMKEKGDIPEGYSVSREKKERFSLILESASTNQTSMYLCASSTPGTGNYEQYFGPGTRLTVT.

The V call is TRBV7-9, the J call TRBJ2-2; D may be TRBD1 (5 bases). The CDR3 has 15 amino acids. Trimming removed 5 bases at V and 6 bases at J, with 16 bases between. Germline CDR1 and CDR2: SEHNR and FQNEAQ (reference sequence). For the CDR3, the DNA is TGTGCCAGCAGCCTCTTGATCGTAGGGGCCGGGGAGCTGTTTTTT. Its protein is CASSLLIVGAGELFF.

This chain joins TRBV29-1 and TRBJ2-7, with D possibly being TRBD1 (5 bases). Trimming took 1 base from V and 2 from J, leaving 12 bases between them. The CDR3 is 14 amino acids. Germline V gene lookup returns CDR1 SQVTM and CDR2 ANQGSEA. Written as DNA, the CDR3 is TGCAGCGTTGAAGTAACAGGATCGACCTACGAGCAGTACTTC. Translation: CSVEVTGSTYEQYF.

The chain couples TRBV27 to TRBJ2-1; TRBD2 matches 12 bases. The V segment lost 5 bases and the J segment 2 bases; nucleotides outside the gene matches: 16. The germline CDR1 and CDR2 sequences are MNHEY and SMNVEV (reference sequence). CDR3 length: 20 amino acids. CDR3 protein: CASSTGQYGLAGLTYNEQFF. CDR3 DNA sequence: TGTGCCAGCAGTACCGGACAGTATGGACTAGCGGGGTTAACCTACAATGAGCAGTTCTTC.

This sequence joins TRBV7-9 and TRBJ1-1; 8 positions agree with TRBD1. The CDR3 consists of 17 residues. V dropped 1 base and J dropped 5; count of bases not matched to a gene: 12. The germline gives CDR1 SEHNR, CDR2 FQNEAQ (reference sequence). The CDR3 is CASSLGLVQGARTEAFF. The CDR3 DNA follows: TGTGCCAGCAGCTTAGGTCTTGTGCAGGGGGCAAGGACTGAAGCTTTCTTT.

This clone showed up just once. The chain combines TRBV10-3 with TRBJ2-7; 9 nucleotides align to TRBD2. The V segment lost 0 bases and the J segment 4 bases; nucleotides outside the gene matches: 7. Germline CDR1 reads ENHRY; CDR2 reads SYGVKD. This CDR3 is built from 16 residues. The CDR3 sequence is CAISESSGGFVYEQYF. In DNA, the CDR3 is TGTGCCATCAGTGAGTCAAGCGGGGGGTTTGTGTACGAGCAGTACTTC.

The V and J genes are TRBV27 and TRBJ1-6; the D is unclear. Trimming took 6 bases from V and 10 from J, leaving 13 bases between them. The length of the CDR3 is 13 residues. Per the germline V gene, CDR1 is MNHEY and CDR2 is SMNVEV (reference sequence). CDR3 loop: CASSPSVVSPLHF. The CDR3 DNA sequence: TGTGCCAGCAGCCCATCAGTGGTCTCACCCCTCCACTTT.

The chain is built from TRBV7-2 and TRBJ2-3; D may be TRBD1 (6 bases). V lost 3 bases, J lost 5 bases, and 9 bases lay in between. The CDR3 spans 13 residues. CDR1 and CDR2 from the germline V gene are SGHTA and FQGNSA. CDR3 in DNA: TGTGCCAGCAGCTTCACCAGGGGAGATACGCAGTATTTT. It yields the protein CASSFTRGDTQYF.

The chain is built from TRBV6-5 and TRBJ1-2; 7 bases are shared with TRBD1. This CDR3 region has 13 residues. The germline V gene encodes CDR1 MNHEY and CDR2 SVGAGI. Germline trimming cut 8 bases from V and 3 bases from J; bases unmatched to any gene: 6. CDR3 sequence reads: CASYRGGDYGYTF. In DNA form, the CDR3 reads TGTGCCAGCTACAGGGGAGGAGACTATGGCTACACCTTC.

J is TRBJ2-7 and V is TRBV28, with 8 bases aligning to TRBD2. This CDR3 comprises 18 residues. The V gene's germline CDR1 is MDHEN and CDR2 SYDVKM. The V gene end was trimmed by 6 bases and the J gene end by 0 bases; junction bases not matched to a gene: 16. The CDR3, as DNA: TGTGCCAGCAGCCAGGATCCGACCGGGACTAGTCTCTCCTACGAGCAGTACTTC. Amino acids: CASSQDPTGTSLSYEQYF.

This chain connects TRBV5-8 to TRBJ2-7; possibly TRBD2 for D (7 bases). The V gene lost 4 bases and the J gene lost 4 bases, with 12 bases spanning the gap. The CDR3 is 13 residues long. Germline-derived CDR1 and CDR2 are SGHTS and YDEGEE. The CDR3 sequence: CASSRRGPYEQYF. The CDR3, as DNA: TGTGCCAGCAGCAGGCGGGGGCCTTACGAGCAGTACTTC. Together with reference TRBV5-8 and TRBJ2-7, the CDR3 gives the full variable domain: EAGVTQSPTHLIKTRGQQATLRCSPISGHTSVYWYQQALGLGLQFLLWYDEGEERNRGNFPPRFSGRQFPNYSSELNVNALELEDSALYLCASSRRGPYEQYFGPGTRLTVT.

The CDR3 reads CASTSAGATGELFF. CDR3 in DNA: TGTGCCAGCACATCGGCGGGAGCCACCGGGGAGCTGTTTTTT. The V gene is TRBV9, the J gene TRBJ2-2; 7 bases are shared with TRBD2. Germline V gives CDR1 SGDLS, CDR2 YYNGEE. The CDR3 is 14 residues long. Losses at the gene ends were 6 bases for V and 4 bases for J; bases not matched to a gene: 6. The whole variable domain, filled in from reference TRBV9 and TRBJ2-2, reads DSGVTQTPKHLITATGQRVTLRCSPRSGDLSVYWYQQSLDQGLQFLIQYYNGEERAKGNILERFSAQQFPDLHSELNLSSLELGDSALYFCASTSAGATGELFFGEGSRLTVL.

This clone was seen more than once but under ten times. The V call is TRBV24-1, the J call TRBJ2-1, with D possibly matching TRBD1 (6 bases). The CDR3 is 16 amino acids. Trimming took off 4 bases at V and 0 bases at J, with 12 bases between the two ends. Germline values: CDR1 KGHDR, CDR2 SFDVKD. For the CDR3, the DNA is TGTGCCACCAGTGACCGGACAGCTAGCTCCTACAATGAGCAGTTCTTC. The encoded protein is CATSDRTASSYNEQFF.

V and J are TRBV7-3 and TRBJ2-7, with 7 bases matching TRBD2. Trimming took 2 bases from V and 1 from J; bases not matched to a gene: 5. The CDR3 length is 15 residues. Germline lookup yields CDR1 SGHTA and CDR2 FQGTGA. CDR3 nucleotides: TGTGCCAGCAGCTTATTTCCTAGCGGATCCTACGAGCAGTACTTC. This gives the protein CASSLFPSGSYEQYF.

The rearrangement uses TRBV2 and TRBJ1-1, with 8 bases aligning to TRBD1. With V trimmed by 6 bases and J by 0 bases, 6 bases remained unmatched. This CDR3 has 15 amino acids. Germline V gene lookup returns CDR1 SNHLY and CDR2 FYNNEI. The CDR3 DNA reads TGTGCCAGCAGCGACCAGGGGGCAATGAACACTGAAGCTTTCTTT. Protein: CASSDQGAMNTEAFF.

V usage is TRBV7-9 and J usage is TRBJ2-1, with D unresolved. The CDR3 runs to 17 residues. Per the germline V gene, CDR1 is SEHNR and CDR2 is FQNEAQ (reference sequence). Trimming cost V 0 bases and J 0 bases, with 12 bases left between them. The CDR3 here is CASSLAYSRSSYNEQFF. In DNA form, the CDR3 reads TGTGCCAGCAGCTTAGCGTATTCTAGGAGCTCCTACAATGAGCAGTTCTTC.

The V and J genes are TRBV7-9 and TRBJ2-1; D possibly corresponds to TRBD2 (5 bases). The ends were cut back, 5 bases at V and 8 bases at J, with 22 bases in the middle. The CDR3 is made up of 16 amino acids. Germline lookup yields CDR1 SEHNR and CDR2 FQNEAQ (reference sequence). The CDR3 DNA is TGTGCCAGCAGCCCGCCCTCTTGGTCGGAGGTCGATGAGCAGTTCTTC. This translates into CASSPPSWSEVDEQFF.

The V call is TRBV6-6, the J call TRBJ2-7; tentatively, D is TRBD2 (6 bases). V dropped 9 bases and J dropped 2 bases, with 14 bases sitting between them. From germline, CDR1 is MNHNY and CDR2 SVGAGI (reference sequence). The CDR3 contains 13 residues. CDR3 region: CASRAGGAYEQYF. CDR3 nucleotide sequence: TGTGCCAGTAGGGCTGGAGGGGCCTACGAGCAGTACTTC.

The rearrangement links TRBV12-5 to TRBJ2-7; 8 bases agree with TRBD2. The length of the CDR3 is 16 residues. Germline V gives CDR1 LGHNT, CDR2 FRNRAP. Unmatched junction bases numbered 7, after V lost 0 bases and J lost 3 bases. CDR3 region: CASGLVPSGGGYEQYF. The CDR3, as DNA: TGTGCTAGTGGTTTGGTACCGTCGGGAGGGGGCTACGAGCAGTACTTC.

This clone was seen a single time. The J gene is TRBJ2-7, the V gene TRBV12-3 or TRBV12-4; the D is unclear. The CDR3 sequence is 12 residues long. The V gene lost 3 bases and the J gene lost 6 bases, with 9 bases spanning the gap. CDR3 region: CASSFTYGEQYF. The CDR3 region has the DNA TGTGCCAGCAGTTTTACCTATGGCGAGCAGTACTTC.

The chain carries TRBV7-6 and TRBJ2-7; 7 positions agree with TRBD2. Germline CDR1 and CDR2: SGHVS and FNYEAQ. The CDR3 spans 14 residues. The junction had 7 bases not matched to a gene; V was cut back by 8 bases and J by 0 bases. The DNA for the CDR3 is TGTGCCAGCGGAGCGGGACCTAGCTCCTACGAGCAGTACTTC. Amino acid sequence: CASGAGPSSYEQYF.

V is TRBV4-1 and J is TRBJ2-6; no definite D call. Germline loops: CDR1 MGHRA, CDR2 YSYEKL. This CDR3 comprises 18 residues. The germline V and J ends were trimmed by 3 bases and 0 bases, with 15 bases remaining between them. The CDR3 here is CASSQQLEGGSGANVLTF. Here the CDR3 DNA reads TGCGCCAGCAGCCAGCAACTTGAAGGCGGCTCTGGGGCCAACGTCCTGACTTTC.

The chain joins TRBV5-6 to TRBJ2-6; TRBD1 matches 12 bases. In germline, CDR1 is SGHDT, CDR2 YYEEEE. The CDR3 extends over 17 amino acids. V lost 5 bases and J lost 2; bases outside the gene matches: 5. The CDR3 sequence: CASSVGTGGTGANVLTF. The CDR3 bases are TGTGCCAGCAGTGTCGGGACAGGGGGCACTGGGGCCAACGTCCTGACTTTC.

The chain links TRBV18 to TRBJ1-2; 7 bases fit TRBD1. Germline CDR1 KGHSH, CDR2 LQKENI. This CDR3 is 14 amino acids long. Trimming removed 2 bases from V and 4 bases from J; junction bases left unmatched: 4. The CDR3 protein is CASSPRGQFYGYTF. The DNA for the CDR3 is TGTGCCAGCTCACCAAGGGGACAGTTCTATGGCTACACCTTC.

The V call is TRBV9, the J call TRBJ2-3; maybe TRBD2 (6 bases). V gave up 0 bases and J gave up 0 bases, with 14 bases separating them. The CDR3 spans 17 residues. CDR1 and CDR2 from the germline V gene are SGDLS and YYNGEE. The CDR3 nucleotides are TGTGCCAGCAGCGTAGGGGTGGGAGGTGGTAGCACAGATACGCAGTATTTT. Encoded protein: CASSVGVGGGSTDTQYF.

V is TRBV13 and J is TRBJ1-2; the D is unclear. V was trimmed by 2 bases and J by 8 bases, leaving 27 bases between them. This CDR3 contains 18 residues. Looked up from germline, CDR1 is PRHDT and CDR2 is FYEKMQ (reference sequence). The CDR3: CASSLIRRGGVPGGGYTF. The CDR3 coding sequence is TGTGCCAGCAGCTTAATTCGCCGAGGCGGGGTTCCGGGCGGGGGCTACACCTTC. Variable domain in full (rest from reference TRBV13 and TRBJ1-2): AAGVIQSPRHLIKEKRETATLKCYPIPRHDTVYWYQQGPGQDPQFLISFYEKMQSDKGSIPDRFSAQQFSDYHSELNMSSLELGDSALYFCASSLIRRGGVPGGGYTFGSGTRLTVV.